The 20 T cell receptor beta chains reported below all come from one sample, sequenced in a study of Graves' ophthalmopathy and Graves' hyperthyroidism. Amplification targeted the TCR beta CDR3 regions, with RNA transcripts as the source material. The workflow started with a first-round RT-PCR run with HTBI primers and then moved on to a second-round multiplex PCR. TCRdb fed the multiplex PCR reads into MiXCR, producing one record per CDR3 protein. This sample has approximately 500,000 distinct CDR3 sequences, with approximately 15% found just once. The sample was blood. All receptors come from a woman aged 25 to 45 with Graves' ophthalmopathy.

This clonotype has at least ten counts. The gene calls are TRBV11-2 and TRBJ2-5, with D uncertain. Trimming removed 1 base from V and 5 bases from J, with 14 bases in between. The CDR3 extends over 15 amino acids. Germline V gene sequence: CDR1 SGHAT, CDR2 FQNNGV. CDR3 protein: CASSLVAGILETQYF. DNA of the CDR3: TGTGCCAGCAGCTTAGTCGCAGGCATTCTTGAGACCCAGTACTTC.

This clonotype was counted many times. V gene TRBV6-5 combines with J gene TRBJ1-3; D gene uncertain. Germline CDR1 is MNHEY and CDR2 is SVGAGI. The CDR3 runs to 14 residues. V was shortened by 0 bases and J by 0 bases, with 3 bases between the two germline ends. CDR3 protein: CASSYSNSGNTIYF. The CDR3, as DNA: TGTGCCAGCAGTTACTCGAACTCTGGAAACACCATATATTTT.

This clonotype was observed a handful of times. V and J are TRBV3-1 and TRBJ2-7, with D perhaps TRBD1 (6 bases). The germline V gene encodes CDR1 LGHDT and CDR2 YNNKEL (reference sequence). The CDR3 runs to 17 residues. V was pared by 1 base and J by 7 bases, with 23 bases between. CDR3 region: CASSQGGSVGQGWEQYF. CDR3 bases: TGTGCCAGCAGCCAAGGGGGTTCGGTGGGCCAGGGGTGGGAGCAGTACTTC.

This rearrangement joins TRBV6-1 to TRBJ2-5, with TRBD2 as a possible D gene (6 bases). Deletions cut 6 bases from V and 1 base from J, with 15 bases between. The CDR3 has 15 residues. From germline, CDR1 is MNHNS and CDR2 SASEGT. CDR3 amino acids: CASSSPRGSQETQYF. The CDR3 DNA sequence: TGTGCCAGCAGCTCCCCCCGGGGGTCCCAAGAGACCCAGTACTTC.

CDR3 sequence reads: CSASPRGPRGNQPQHF. CDR3 nucleotides: TGCAGTGCTAGCCCAAGGGGGCCACGGGGAAATCAGCCCCAGCATTTT. The V and J genes are TRBV20-1 and TRBJ1-5, with TRBD1 matching 7 bases. The CDR3 has 16 amino acids. Trimming cost V 3 bases and J 4 bases; bases outside gene matches: 12. CDR1 and CDR2 (germline): DFQATT, SNEGSKA (reference sequence).

Notes on this clonotype: As the CDR3 is not closed by the conserved phenylalanine or tryptophan, this likely results from a read error. This rearrangement joins TRBV2 to TRBJ2-7; D may be TRBD1 (6 bases). This CDR3 spans 13 amino acids. Trimming left V 6 bases short and J 3 bases short, with 12 bases between. Germline V gene data show CDR1 as SNHLY and CDR2 as FYNNEI. For the CDR3, the DNA is TGTGCCAGCAGAGAATTCAGGGGCTACGAGCAGTACTAC. It is translated as CASREFRGYEQYY.

The chain has TRBV29-1 and TRBJ2-7, with 12 bases matching TRBD2. This CDR3 is built from 12 residues. V trimming: 7 bases; J trimming: 2 bases; junction bases outside the gene matches: 0. Per germline, CDR1 SQVTM and CDR2 ANQGSEA. The CDR3 coding sequence is TGCAGCGGGACTAGCGGGACCTACGAGCAGTACTTC. Protein product: CSGTSGTYEQYF.

There are many counts of this clonotype. The chain uses TRBV10-3 and TRBJ1-1; possibly TRBD1 for D (6 bases). V lost 6 bases, J lost 5 bases, and 16 bases lay in between. The CDR3 loop spans 14 amino acids. Germline loops: CDR1 ENHRY, CDR2 SYGVKD. For the CDR3, the DNA is TGTGCCATCAGGGGGGACACGCCGGTTACTGAAGCTTTCTTT. Translated, it gives CAIRGDTPVTEAFF.

Concerning this clonotype: This is likely a read error, given that the CDR3 carries no conserved phenylalanine or tryptophan at its end. The chain has TRBV6-1 and TRBJ1-6, with a weak D call TRBD1 (6 bases). This CDR3 is built from 13 residues. Germline V CDR1 and CDR2: MNHNS, SASEGT. As DNA, the CDR3 is TGTGCCAGCAGTGATCAGGGGAGTTCACGCCTCCACTGT. Protein sequence: CASSDQGSSRLHC.

This chain connects TRBV9 to TRBJ2-5; no firm D call. With 5 bases removed from V and 5 bases from J, the gap between germline ends came to 25 bases. Looked up from germline, CDR1 is SGDLS and CDR2 is YYNGEE. The CDR3 loop spans 17 amino acids. The CDR3 region is CASSGLGADKGKETQYF. CDR3 sequence (DNA): TGTGCCAGCAGTGGCCTCGGTGCCGACAAAGGAAAGGAGACCCAGTACTTC.

The genes are TRBV28 and TRBJ1-5; D might be TRBD1 (5 bases). In germline, CDR1 is MDHEN, CDR2 SYDVKM. The V end lost 3 bases, the J end lost 0 bases, and 15 bases lay between the germline ends. The CDR3 covers 17 residues. The CDR3 here is CASSLGKGYFSNQPQHF. Written as DNA, the CDR3 is TGTGCCAGCAGTTTGGGCAAGGGGTACTTTAGCAATCAGCCCCAGCATTTT.

The chain is built from TRBV6-5 and TRBJ1-2; the D gene is possibly TRBD1 (6 bases). The CDR3 consists of 15 residues. Germline V lookup: CDR1 MNHEY, CDR2 SVGAGI. The ends were cut back, 2 bases at V and 3 bases at J, with 13 bases in the middle. CDR3 nucleotides: TGTGCCAGCAGTTACCTGGCAGGGGAGGACTATGGCTACACCTTC. It yields the protein CASSYLAGEDYGYTF.

The chain joins TRBV6-1 to TRBJ1-1; TRBD1 is a possible D gene (5 bases). The CDR3 is 13 residues long. V was cut by 5 bases and J by 4 bases, with 11 bases left in between. Germline CDR1 MNHNS, CDR2 SASEGT. CDR3 residues: CASSPEGPTEAFF. The CDR3 region has the DNA TGTGCCAGCAGTCCGGAGGGGCCCACTGAAGCTTTCTTT.

This clonotype was seen many times. The V call is TRBV28, the J call TRBJ2-5; D is unclear. Germline V gene data show CDR1 as MDHEN and CDR2 as SYDVKM. The CDR3 consists of 14 residues. Trimming took 2 bases from V and 4 from J, leaving 11 bases between them. The CDR3 is CASSLTGLGETQYF. DNA of the CDR3: TGTGCCAGCAGTTTAACGGGTCTAGGAGAGACCCAGTACTTC.

This clonotype appeared many times. The V and J genes are TRBV27 and TRBJ1-1, with D unclear. V dropped 4 bases and J dropped 0 bases, with 6 bases sitting between them. Germline V gene data show CDR1 as MNHEY and CDR2 as SMNVEV (reference sequence). The CDR3 totals 13 residues. DNA for the CDR3: TGTGCCAGCAGTTCCCCAGTGAACACTGAAGCTTTCTTT. This translates into CASSSPVNTEAFF.

The V gene is TRBV5-1, the J gene TRBJ1-2, with D tentatively TRBD1 (5 bases). V lost 4 bases and J 2 bases, leaving 12 bases between the germline ends. The CDR3 sequence is 14 residues long. Germline CDR1 SGHRS, CDR2 YFSETQ. The CDR3 nucleotides read TGCGCCAGCAGCGCAGGCAGGGACAACTATGGCTACACCTTC. Translated, it gives CASSAGRDNYGYTF.

This clonotype has more than one count but fewer than ten. This chain links TRBV18 with TRBJ1-5, with TRBD1 matching over 8 bases. CDR1 is KGHSH and CDR2 is LQKENI in the germline V gene. The CDR3 extends over 16 amino acids. The V segment lost 0 bases and the J segment 3 bases; nucleotides outside the gene matches: 4. CDR3 DNA sequence: TGTGCCAGCTCACCACCGTCGGGACAGGCCAATCAGCCCCAGCATTTT. This encodes CASSPPSGQANQPQHF.

This clonotype was recorded at least ten times. V usage is TRBV5-1 and J usage is TRBJ1-1; no firm D call. Trimming left V 4 bases short and J 0 bases short, with 10 bases between. The CDR3 is made up of 14 amino acids. Germline CDR1 reads SGHRS; CDR2 reads YFSETQ. The CDR3 spells CASSLGAMNTEAFF. The CDR3 DNA reads TGCGCCAGCAGCCTTGGAGCCATGAACACTGAAGCTTTCTTT.

This clonotype was counted many times. The gene calls are TRBV6-2 or TRBV6-3 and TRBJ1-1; D uncertain. This CDR3 has 13 amino acids. V was shortened by 0 bases and J by 6 bases, with 8 bases between the two germline ends. CDR1 is MNHEY and CDR2 is SVGEGT in the germline V gene. CDR3 residues: CASSYSSFAEAFF. The CDR3 DNA sequence: TGTGCCAGCAGTTACTCCTCCTTCGCTGAAGCTTTCTTT.

This clonotype was seen a few times. The CDR3 here is CASSFGQGARGYTF. The DNA for the CDR3 is TGTGCCAGCAGTTTCGGACAGGGGGCGCGTGGCTACACCTTC. The V gene is TRBV12-3 or TRBV12-4, the J gene TRBJ1-2, with 11 bases lining up with TRBD1. J gave up 7 bases and V 3 bases, and 4 bases lay outside the gene matches. The CDR3 contains 14 residues.